The next 22 T cell receptor beta chains were all read from a single sample in a study of vaccination and CD4 T cells after COVID-19. Treatment given: approximately nine-day PBMC culture with coronavirus spike peptide pools or control peptides (ViraFEST assay). No antigen has been assigned to these receptors. Sequencing of cultured CD4+ T cell DNA used the Oncomine TCR Beta short-read assay. TCRdb reprocessed the PCR reads via MiXCR and lists one record per CDR3 protein. Found here are about 28,000 distinct CDR3 sequences, around 64% of them singletons; the top ten hold about a sixth. Sample: CD4+ T cells from blood, cultured in vitro, taken after SARS-CoV-2 vaccination. These receptors originate from a human donor who received a COVID-19 vaccine.

The chain has TRBV11-2 and TRBJ2-3; no clear D. The ends were cut back, 5 bases at V and 6 bases at J, with 6 bases in the middle. This CDR3 region has 11 residues. Germline V lookup: CDR1 SGHAT, CDR2 FQNNGV. The CDR3: CASSPWDTQYF. The CDR3 nucleotides read TGTGCCAGCAGCCCCTGGGATACGCAGTATTTT.

This clonotype was recorded once. V gene TRBV30 combines with J gene TRBJ2-7, with D perhaps matching TRBD2 (6 bases). Trimming removed 2 bases from V and 3 bases from J, with 14 bases in between. Germline V gene lookup returns CDR1 GTSNPN and CDR2 SVGIG (reference sequence). The CDR3 consists of 14 residues. The CDR3 protein is CAWSFGGPLYEQYF. DNA for the CDR3: TGTGCCTGGAGTTTCGGGGGACCTCTCTACGAGCAGTACTTC.

The CDR3 region has the DNA TGCTCCTGCTGGGTTAGCGGGGGTAAGGCGCAGTATTTT. Translating gives CSCWVSGGKAQYF. The V call is TRBV20-1, the J call TRBJ2-3, with 9 bases aligning to TRBD2. CDR3 length: 13 residues. Germline CDR1 and CDR2: DFQATT and SNEGSKA (reference sequence).

The chain carries TRBV25-1 and TRBJ1-2; a possible D gene is TRBD1 (6 bases). This CDR3 is 13 amino acids long. Germline CDR1 is MGHDK and CDR2 is SYGVNS. Trimming removed 6 bases at V and 8 bases at J, with 16 bases between. The chain's CDR3 is CASRDRTGYGYTF. CDR3 in DNA: TGTGCCAGCAGGGATAGAACAGGGTACGGCTACACCTTC.

The chain has TRBV4-1 and TRBJ1-1, with 10 positions matching TRBD1. The length of the CDR3 is 13 residues. J gave up 4 bases and V 6 bases, and 2 bases lay outside the gene matches. CDR1 MGHRA and CDR2 YSYEKL come from the germline V gene. The CDR3 region is CASRRTGGTEAFF. For the CDR3, the DNA is TGCGCCAGCAGGAGGACAGGGGGCACTGAAGCTTTCTTT.

This sequence joins TRBV7-8 and TRBJ2-3, with 7 bases identical to TRBD2. V was pared by 2 bases and J by 0 bases, with 8 bases of the junction left unmatched. From germline, CDR1 is SGHVS and CDR2 FQNEAQ. The CDR3 has 17 residues. The CDR3 protein is CASSLLQRGSSTDTQYF. The CDR3 DNA reads as TGTGCCAGCAGCTTATTACAGCGGGGATCTAGCACAGATACGCAGTATTTT. The variable domain in full, completed from reference TRBV7-8 and TRBJ2-3, reads GAGVSQSPRYKVAKRGQDVALRCDPISGHVSLFWYQQALGQGPEFLTYFQNEAQLDKSGLPSDRFFAERPEGSVSTLKIQRTQQEDSAVYLCASSLLQRGSSTDTQYFGPGTRLTVL.

This sequence joins TRBV27 and TRBJ2-7; tentative D call: TRBD2 (6 bases). The germline V gene has CDR1 MNHEY and CDR2 SMNVEV (reference sequence). This CDR3 is built from 15 residues. V lost 3 bases to trimming and J lost 7 bases, with 19 bases between them. The CDR3 reads CASSLSDRWGGEQYF. For the CDR3, the DNA is TGTGCCAGCAGTTTGTCGGACCGTTGGGGAGGAGAGCAGTACTTC.

V and J are TRBV21-1 and TRBJ1-2; the DNA was not compared with TRBD1, the D call given in the table. TRBV21-1 is termed a pseudogene. CDR3 length equals 16 residues. CDR3: CASSNPRGAANYGYTF. The CDR3 DNA reads TGTGCCAGCAGCAATCCTCGGGGGGCGGCTAACTATGGCTACACCTTC.

The chain combines TRBV6-5 with TRBJ1-3; no definite D call. The CDR3 is made up of 21 amino acids. Germline V gives CDR1 MNHEY, CDR2 SVGAGI. With 0 bases removed from V and 0 bases from J, the gap between germline ends came to 24 bases. This CDR3 is CASSYSSLAGPRGSSGNTIYF. CDR3 in DNA: TGTGCCAGCAGTTACTCATCCCTAGCCGGACCCCGAGGCAGCTCTGGAAACACCATATATTTT.

This clonotype was seen more than once but under ten times. A junction boundary mismatches the germline segment, possibly from a read error. The chain couples TRBV20-1 to TRBJ2-3, with 13 bases identical to TRBD2. Germline CDR1 and CDR2: DFQATT and SNEGSKA (reference sequence). CDR3 length: 15 residues. The chain's CDR3 is CSARELAGGPDTQYF. The CDR3 DNA follows: TGCAGTGCCAGAGAACTAGCGGGGGGGCCAGATACGCAGTATTTT.

The V and J genes are TRBV20-1 and TRBJ1-1; a weak D match, TRBD1 (6 bases). Germline V gene data show CDR1 as DFQATT and CDR2 as SNEGSKA (reference sequence). The CDR3 spans 15 residues. Trimming removed 3 bases at V and 1 base at J, with 15 bases between. The CDR3: CSARWGAESNTEAFF. The DNA of the CDR3 is TGCAGTGCTAGGTGGGGGGCTGAGTCGAACACTGAAGCTTTCTTT.

This sequence joins TRBV6-1 and TRBJ1-2; 10 nucleotides agree with TRBD1. The CDR3 covers 15 residues. Germline values: CDR1 MNHNS, CDR2 SASEGT. V lost 6 bases to trimming and J lost 6 bases; unmatched junction nucleotides: 10. In DNA form, the CDR3 reads TGTGCCAGCAGACTCAACCGGGACAGGGGCGATGGCTACACCTTC. Translated: CASRLNRDRGDGYTF.

The chain is built from TRBV20-1 and TRBJ1-3; a weak D match, TRBD1 (6 bases). The CDR3 covers 15 residues. Trimming left V 7 bases short and J 2 bases short, with 18 bases between. The germline CDR1 and CDR2 sequences are DFQATT and SNEGSKA (reference sequence). CDR3: CSVISMDSAGNTIYF. For the CDR3, the DNA is TGCAGTGTTATATCGATGGACAGTGCTGGAAACACCATATATTTT.

The rearrangement joins TRBV6-1 to TRBJ2-2; TRBD1 is a possible D gene (7 bases). Germline CDR1 is MNHNS and CDR2 is SASEGT. Trimming pared 5 bases from V and 6 bases from J, leaving 16 bases between. The CDR3 is 15 amino acids. CDR3: CASSPWGRGAGELFF. DNA of the CDR3: TGTGCCAGCAGTCCCTGGGGCAGGGGGGCCGGGGAGCTGTTTTTT.

Note on this clonotype: The junction shows a germline mismatch at one end, possibly a read error. CDR3 region: CASSFQTGGHSYNSPLHF. CDR3 bases: TGTGCCAGCAGCTTTCAGACAGGGGGCCATTCCTATAATTCGCCCCTCCACTTT. This rearrangement joins TRBV7-2 to TRBJ1-6; the match to TRBD1 covers 10 bases. CDR3 length: 18 residues. Germline CDR1 and CDR2: SGHTA and FQGNSA.

About this clonotype itself: One end of the junction is discordant with germline, which a read error may explain. The chain joins TRBV5-3 to TRBJ1-3; no clear D gene. TRBV5-3 is treated as an ORF (open reading frame) with a function not yet certain. This CDR3 has 15 residues. The CDR3 DNA reads as TGTGCCAGCAGCTTGGGAGGGTACTCTGGAAACACCATATATTTT. Its protein is CASSLGGYSGNTIYF.

The J gene is TRBJ2-5, the V gene TRBV20-1, with 10 bases aligning to TRBD2. This CDR3 has 11 amino acids. The germline V gene encodes CDR1 DFQATT and CDR2 SNEGSKA (reference sequence). V lost 6 bases and J lost 7; bases outside the gene matches: 2. In DNA, the CDR3 is TGCAGTGCAATAGCGGGGGGGACCCAGTACTTC. This encodes CSAIAGGTQYF.

The chain couples TRBV5-1 to TRBJ2-2, with D perhaps TRBD2 (7 bases). This CDR3 spans 15 amino acids. V was cut by 4 bases and J by 4 bases, with 14 bases left in between. Germline CDR1 SGHRS, CDR2 YFSETQ. The CDR3 coding sequence is TGCGCCAGCAGCCCGGGGGCGGGGGCCACCGGGGAGCTGTTTTTT. It specifies CASSPGAGATGELFF.

The chain couples TRBV15 to TRBJ1-3, with TRBD1 as a possible D gene (5 bases). Germline lookup yields CDR1 LNHNV and CDR2 YYDKDF (reference sequence). This CDR3 has 15 amino acids. Trimming took 1 base from V and 2 from J, leaving 9 bases between them. The CDR3 DNA sequence: TGTGCCACCAGCAGAGTCCAGGGCGCTGGAAACACCATATATTTT. This gives the protein CATSRVQGAGNTIYF.

The rearrangement links TRBV10-1 to TRBJ2-1, with D unresolved. Germline assignment: CDR1 WNHNN and CDR2 SYGVQD (reference sequence). CDR3 length: 17 amino acids. Trimming took 0 bases from V and 1 from J, leaving 13 bases between them. The CDR3 region is CASSESLRFGSYNEQFF. In DNA, the CDR3 is TGCGCCAGCAGTGAGTCCCTTAGATTCGGGTCCTACAATGAGCAGTTCTTC.

This chain connects TRBV6-1 to TRBJ2-7; D may match TRBD1 or TRBD2 (5 bases each). The CDR3 is made up of 14 amino acids. V dropped 6 bases and J dropped 6 bases, with 18 bases sitting between them. The germline CDR1 and CDR2 sequences are MNHNS and SASEGT. The CDR3 is CASRGPRRVGEQYF. The CDR3 DNA reads as TGTGCCAGCAGGGGACCCCGCAGGGTGGGCGAGCAGTACTTC.

The CDR3 DNA sequence: TGTGCTAGTGGTTTGGTAATGTTGGGCGGGACTTGGCAGCCCCAGCATTTT. It yields the protein CASGLVMLGGTWQPQHF. This sequence joins TRBV12-5 and TRBJ1-5, with D possibly matching TRBD1 (5 bases). The CDR3 totals 17 residues. V was clipped by 0 bases and J by 7 bases, with 19 bases between them. Germline V lookup: CDR1 LGHNT, CDR2 FRNRAP.